The 7 T cell receptor beta chains reported below all come from one sample, sequenced in a study of CD8 T cells in ankylosing spondylitis. Study-wide results and caveats: Ankylosing spondylitis blood appeared to carry a characteristic TCR beta motif of roughly eight highly homologous variants.

The antigens of these receptors remain unknown. TCRdb reprocessed the 5' RACE reads with MiXCR, giving one entry per CDR3 protein. The sample includes a few hundred thousand distinct CDR3 sequences, approximately 20% of them seen just once. Material: blood, either unsorted or a sorted T cell fraction (not recorded which). These receptors all come from a male donor with ankylosing spondylitis.

This rearrangement joins TRBV9 to TRBJ2-3; 7 bases fit TRBD2. The junction had 7 bases not matched to a gene; V was cut back by 0 bases and J by 0 bases. The CDR3 extends over 17 amino acids. Germline lookup yields CDR1 SGDLS and CDR2 YYNGEE. The DNA of the CDR3 is TGTGCCAGCAGCGTAGAAGGGAGCGGGGTAAGCACAGATACGCAGTATTTT. This translates into CASSVEGSGVSTDTQYF. The whole variable domain, remainder taken from reference TRBV9 and TRBJ2-3, is DSGVTQTPKHLITATGQRVTLRCSPRSGDLSVYWYQQSLDQGLQFLIQYYNGEERAKGNILERFSAQQFPDLHSELNLSSLELGDSALYFCASSVEGSGVSTDTQYFGPGTRLTVL.

The J gene is TRBJ2-1, the V gene TRBV9; TRBD1 agrees at 7 bases. Germline-derived CDR1 and CDR2 are SGDLS and YYNGEE. The CDR3 totals 14 residues. With V trimmed by 3 bases and J by 6 bases, 6 bases remained unmatched. The CDR3: CASSAQGIFNEQFF. CDR3 bases: TGTGCCAGCAGCGCACAGGGGATATTCAATGAGCAGTTCTTC.

CDR3 protein: CASNEPGLYADEQFF. The CDR3, as DNA: TGTGCCAGCAATGAGCCGGGACTATACGCAGATGAGCAGTTCTTC. The chain joins TRBV28 to TRBJ2-1, with TRBD2 matching 7 bases. Trimming took 7 bases from V and 8 from J; bases not matched to a gene: 14. Germline-derived CDR1 and CDR2 are MDHEN and SYDVKM. This CDR3 region has 15 residues.

This clonotype turned up a few times. This chain connects TRBV7-2 to TRBJ1-5; no clear D. From germline, CDR1 is SGHTA and CDR2 FQGNSA. The CDR3 is made up of 15 amino acids. V gave up 3 bases and J gave up 0 bases, with 9 bases separating them. This CDR3 reads CASSFSVNSNQPQHF. For the CDR3, the DNA is TGTGCCAGCAGCTTTTCGGTTAATAGCAATCAGCCCCAGCATTTT.

The chain combines TRBV6-6 with TRBJ2-2, with TRBD1 as a possible D gene (5 bases). The CDR3 contains 13 residues. Trimming left V 7 bases short and J 5 bases short, with 11 bases between. The germline V gene encodes CDR1 MNHNY and CDR2 SVGAGI (reference sequence). In DNA, the CDR3 is TGTGCCAGCAACAGGTTTGGAACCGGGGAGCTGTTTTTT. Amino acid sequence: CASNRFGTGELFF.

The chain joins TRBV7-9 to TRBJ1-1; D is unresolved. The CDR3 consists of 14 residues. V was pared by 0 bases and J by 1 base, with 6 bases between. CDR1 SEHNR and CDR2 FQNEAQ come from the germline V gene (reference sequence). The CDR3 coding sequence is TGTGCCAGCAGCTTAGCGGAGTCGAACACTGAAGCTTTCTTT. It codes for CASSLAESNTEAFF.

The CDR3: CAISSAERQGAYEQYF. For the CDR3, the DNA is TGTGCCATCTCATCCGCGGAGAGACAGGGCGCATACGAGCAGTACTTC. This rearrangement joins TRBV10-3 to TRBJ2-7; TRBD1 aligns across 7 bases. The CDR3 is made up of 16 amino acids. Unmatched junction bases numbered 17, after V lost 8 bases and J lost 4 bases. Germline-derived CDR1 and CDR2 are ENHRY and SYGVKD.